These 10 T cell receptor beta chains share one sample of origin, sequenced in a study of cytomegalovirus exposure and HLA in healthy donors. The repertoire was sequenced with immunoSEQ multiplex PCR; TCRdb's copy has only in-frame clones and lacks some. The data show over 100,000 clones, about 91% seen once. The sequenced sample consisted of PBMCs. The receptor source for this set is a woman aged 18-35 years in good health and CMV-seronegative.

V and J are TRBV9 and TRBJ2-2; no reliable D call. Trimming took off 0 bases at V and 6 bases at J, with 9 bases between the two ends. The CDR3 sequence is 14 residues long. Germline CDR1 and CDR2: SGDLS and YYNGEE. The CDR3 coding sequence is TGTGCCAGCAGCGTAGTACAGCTCGCCGGGGAGCTGTTTTTT. Encoded protein: CASSVVQLAGELFF.

This chain connects TRBV15 to TRBJ1-6; weak D call: TRBD1 (6 bases). CDR1 is LNHNV, CDR2 YYDKDF, per germline (reference sequence). Trimming removed 5 bases from V and 0 bases from J, with 14 bases in between. This CDR3 is built from 17 residues. The CDR3 region is CATSGRTASSYNSPLHF. The DNA of the CDR3 is TGTGCCACCAGCGGTAGGACAGCGAGCTCCTATAATTCACCCCTCCACTTT.

This clone was recorded only once. V is TRBV7-8 and J is TRBJ2-2, with a tentative D call TRBD1 (6 bases). The germline V gene encodes CDR1 SGHVS and CDR2 FQNEAQ. This CDR3 has 16 residues. Trimming took 4 bases from V and 6 from J, leaving 18 bases between them. This CDR3 is CASSSTGDDRAGELFF. The CDR3 DNA is TGTGCCAGCAGCTCGACAGGAGATGATAGGGCCGGGGAGCTGTTTTTT.

This chain connects TRBV4-1 to TRBJ2-5; a possible D gene is TRBD2 (6 bases). Germline V CDR1 and CDR2: MGHRA, YSYEKL. The CDR3 loop spans 16 amino acids. V was cut by 4 bases and J by 5 bases, with 20 bases left in between. CDR3 nucleotide sequence: TGCGCCAGCAGCCTCTTCGCCCTCTCGGCGGGGGAGACCCAGTACTTC. This codes for CASSLFALSAGETQYF.

The chain uses TRBV6-1 and TRBJ2-7; a weak D match, TRBD2 (5 bases). The CDR3 consists of 14 residues. The V gene's germline CDR1 is MNHNS and CDR2 SASEGT. Between the trimmed V and J ends, which lost 6 bases and 0 bases, there was a span of 12 bases. The CDR3 region is CASRGGLSSYEQYF. As DNA, the CDR3 is TGTGCCAGCAGAGGCGGGCTAAGCTCCTACGAGCAGTACTTC.

The chain couples TRBV19 to TRBJ2-7; maybe TRBD2 (6 bases). The CDR3 length is 15 residues. Trimming took 4 bases from V and 0 from J, leaving 13 bases between them. Germline CDR1 and CDR2: LNHDA and SQIVND (reference sequence). The DNA for the CDR3 is TGTGCCAGTAGTACTCAGCGGGCCAGCTCCTACGAGCAGTACTTC. Translating it yields CASSTQRASSYEQYF. The whole variable domain, remainder taken from reference TRBV19 and TRBJ2-7, is DGGITQSPKYLFRKEGQNVTLSCEQNLNHDAMYWYRQDPGQGLRLIYYSQIVNDFQKGDIAEGYSVSREKKESFPLTVTSAQKNPTAFYLCASSTQRASSYEQYFGPGTRLTVT.

The gene calls are TRBV4-1 and TRBJ2-7, with 12 bases fitting TRBD1. This CDR3 comprises 18 residues. Germline CDR1 and CDR2: MGHRA and YSYEKL. The V segment lost 1 base and the J segment 5 bases; nucleotides outside the gene matches: 12. The CDR3: CASSQVGPGGQGADEQYF. The CDR3 DNA follows: TGCGCCAGCAGCCAAGTAGGGCCAGGGGGACAGGGGGCAGACGAGCAGTACTTC.

This rearrangement joins TRBV27 to TRBJ2-7; 15 nucleotides match TRBD2. The CDR3 has 19 amino acids. Looked up from germline, CDR1 is MNHEY and CDR2 is SMNVEV (reference sequence). V dropped 8 bases and J dropped 2; count of bases not matched to a gene: 16. The CDR3 nucleotides are TGTGCCAGCCACACAACGACCGGGACTAGCGGGGGGACCCCCTACGAGCAGTACTTC. This codes for CASHTTTGTSGGTPYEQYF.

This sequence joins TRBV25-1 and TRBJ2-3, with 12 bases matching TRBD2. Germline CDR1 MGHDK, CDR2 SYGVNS. J lost 1 base, V lost 1 base, and 3 bases had no gene match. There are 17 residues in the CDR3. The CDR3 sequence: CASSESPSGGGTDTQYF. CDR3 bases: TGTGCCAGCAGTGAATCTCCTAGCGGGGGGGGCACAGATACGCAGTATTTT.

The genes are TRBV7-6 and TRBJ2-5, with D tentatively TRBD1 (6 bases). The CDR3 is 13 amino acids. Per the germline V gene, CDR1 is SGHVS and CDR2 is FNYEAQ. The V end was cut by 4 bases, the J end by 5 bases, with 11 bases between. The CDR3 loop reads CASSSGTQETQYF. CDR3 bases: TGTGCCAGCAGCTCCGGGACACAGGAGACCCAGTACTTC.